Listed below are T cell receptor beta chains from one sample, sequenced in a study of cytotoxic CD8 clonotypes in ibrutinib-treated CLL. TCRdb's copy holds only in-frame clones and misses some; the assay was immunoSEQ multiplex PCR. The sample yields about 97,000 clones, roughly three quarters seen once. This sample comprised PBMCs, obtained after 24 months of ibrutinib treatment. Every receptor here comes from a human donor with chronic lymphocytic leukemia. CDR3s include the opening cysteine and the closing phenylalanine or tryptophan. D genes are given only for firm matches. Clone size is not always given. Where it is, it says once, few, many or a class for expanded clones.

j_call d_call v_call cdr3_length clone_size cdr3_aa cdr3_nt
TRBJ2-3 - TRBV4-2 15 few CASSQDSWVTDTQYF TGTGCCAGCAGCCAAGATTCTTGGGTAACAGATACGCAGTATTTT
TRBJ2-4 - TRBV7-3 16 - CASSPEGGPAKNIQYF TGTGCCAGCAGCCCCGAGGGGGGTCCAGCCAAAAACATTCAGTACTTC
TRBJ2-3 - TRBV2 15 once CARGAVQGWADTQYF TGTGCCAGGGGAGCGGTGCAGGGCTGGGCAGATACGCAGTATTTT
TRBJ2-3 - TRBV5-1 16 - CASSLSQGTGTDTQYF TGCGCCAGCAGCTTGAGCCAGGGGACGGGCACAGATACGCAGTATTTT
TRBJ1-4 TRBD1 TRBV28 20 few CASSSKKDRGRVGANEKLFF TGTGCCAGCAGTTCAAAGAAGGACAGGGGGCGCGTGGGGGCTAATGAAAAACTGTTTTTT
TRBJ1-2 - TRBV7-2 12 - CASSLDRVGYTF TGTGCCAGCAGCTTAGACAGGGTTGGCTACACCTTC
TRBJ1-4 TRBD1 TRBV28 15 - CASSSGQTTNEKLFF TGTGCCAGCAGTTCGGGACAGACAACTAATGAAAAACTGTTTTTT
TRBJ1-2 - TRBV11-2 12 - CASSPQQDGYTF TGTGCCAGCAGCCCACAACAGGATGGCTACACCTTC
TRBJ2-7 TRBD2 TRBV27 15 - CASSLREGNSYEQYF TGTGCCAGCAGTTTAAGGGAGGGAAATTCCTACGAGCAGTACTTC
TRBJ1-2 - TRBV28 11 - CASSSGYGYTF TGTGCCAGCAGTTCAGGTTATGGCTACACCTTC
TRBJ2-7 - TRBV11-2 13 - CASSPGNSYEQYF TGTGCCAGCAGCCCGGGAAACTCCTACGAGCAGTACTTC
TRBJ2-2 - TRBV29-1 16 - CSALAGQGMATGELFF TGCAGCGCCTTGGCGGGGCAGGGGATGGCGACCGGGGAGCTGTTTTTT
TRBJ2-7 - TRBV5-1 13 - CASSFSREYEQYF TGCGCCAGCAGCTTCTCCAGGGAGTACGAGCAGTACTTC
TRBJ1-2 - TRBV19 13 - CASSIKIRTGYTF TGTGCCAGTAGTATTAAGATCCGGACCGGCTACACCTTC
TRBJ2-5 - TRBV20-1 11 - CSAMRAWTQYF TGCAGTGCTATGCGGGCCTGGACCCAGTACTTC
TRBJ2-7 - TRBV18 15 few CASSPPHRSSYEQYF TGTGCCAGCTCACCACCACACAGGAGCTCCTACGAGCAGTACTTC
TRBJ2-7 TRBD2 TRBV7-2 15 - CASSSGAGGPYEQYF TGTGCCAGCAGCTCAGGAGCGGGGGGCCCCTACGAGCAGTACTTC
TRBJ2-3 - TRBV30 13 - CAWSVLGGYTQYF TGTGCCTGGAGTGTACTCGGAGGATATACGCAGTATTTT
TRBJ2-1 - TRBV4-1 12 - CASSPREQEQFF TGCGCCAGCAGCCCCCGGGAGCAAGAGCAGTTCTTC
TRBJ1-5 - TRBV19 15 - CASSITGSKVQPQHF TGTGCCAGTAGTATAACGGGGAGTAAGGTTCAGCCCCAGCATTTT
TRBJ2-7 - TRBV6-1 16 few CASSEWENRAGYEQYF TGTGCCAGCAGTGAATGGGAGAACAGGGCCGGCTACGAGCAGTACTTC
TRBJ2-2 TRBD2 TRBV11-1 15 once CASSLMAGGTGELFF TGTGCCAGCAGCTTAATGGCGGGGGGCACCGGGGAGCTGTTTTTT
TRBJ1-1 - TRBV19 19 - CASSPSILWVKDSNTEAFF TGTGCCAGTAGTCCCAGCATCCTGTGGGTGAAAGATTCGAACACTGAAGCTTTCTTT
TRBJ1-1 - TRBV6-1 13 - CASSERYTSEAFF TGTGCCAGCAGTGAAAGGTACACTTCTGAAGCTTTCTTT
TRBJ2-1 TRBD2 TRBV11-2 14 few CASSLVGGREESFF TGTGCCAGCAGCTTAGTTGGTGGGCGGGAGGAGTCGTTCTTC
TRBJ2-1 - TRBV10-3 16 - CAISEVLGTALDEQFF TGTGCCATCAGTGAGGTACTTGGGACCGCTTTAGATGAGCAGTTCTTC
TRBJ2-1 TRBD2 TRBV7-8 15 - CASSRDYRSYNEQFF TGTGCCAGCAGCCGGGACTACCGCTCCTACAATGAGCAGTTCTTC
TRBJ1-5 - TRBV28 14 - CASSLWGENQPQHF TGTGCCAGCAGTTTATGGGGTGAAAATCAGCCCCAGCATTTT
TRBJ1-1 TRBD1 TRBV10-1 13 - CASSELTGTEAFF TGCGCCAGCAGTGAGTTGACAGGGACCGAAGCTTTCTTT
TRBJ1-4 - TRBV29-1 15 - CSVVGVGGINEKLFF TGCAGCGTTGTTGGGGTAGGGGGTATTAATGAAAAACTGTTTTTT
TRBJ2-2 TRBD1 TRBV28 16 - CASSLRDRVLTGELFF TGTGCCAGCAGTTTAAGGGACAGGGTACTGACCGGGGAGCTGTTTTTT
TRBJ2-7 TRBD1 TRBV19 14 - CASSINQGVYEQYF TGTGCCAGTAGTATTAACCAGGGGGTCTACGAGCAGTACTTC
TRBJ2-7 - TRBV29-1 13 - CSVEDPGRLEQYF TGCAGCGTTGAAGACCCAGGTCGCCTAGAGCAGTACTTC
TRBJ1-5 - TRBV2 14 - CASRREANPQPQHF TGTGCCAGCAGACGAGAGGCTAACCCCCAGCCCCAGCATTTT
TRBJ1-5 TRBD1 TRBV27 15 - CASSFAAGGGQPQHF TGTGCCAGCAGTTTTGCGGCAGGGGGCGGTCAGCCCCAGCATTTT
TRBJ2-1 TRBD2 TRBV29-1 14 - CSVDGLAGGNEQFF TGCAGCGTGGATGGACTAGCGGGAGGGAATGAGCAGTTCTTC
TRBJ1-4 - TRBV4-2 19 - CASSGPQVEAGGRYEKLFF TGTGCCAGCAGCGGACCCCAGGTAGAGGCAGGAGGCCGCTATGAAAAACTGTTTTTT
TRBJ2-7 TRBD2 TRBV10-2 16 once CASSMTRASGAYEQYF TGCGCCAGCAGTATGACGAGGGCTAGCGGGGCCTACGAGCAGTACTTC
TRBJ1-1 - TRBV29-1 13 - CSVEDGGASRAFF TGCAGCGTTGAGGATGGGGGGGCGAGCAGAGCTTTCTTT
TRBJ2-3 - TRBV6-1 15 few CASSGLGLSTDTQYF TGTGCCAGCAGTGGCCTCGGGTTAAGCACAGATACGCAGTATTTT
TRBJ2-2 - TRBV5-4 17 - CASSLNRGTLNTGELFF TGTGCCAGCAGCTTGAATAGAGGGACTCTTAACACCGGGGAGCTGTTTTTT
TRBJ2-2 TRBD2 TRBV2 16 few CASRKLAGSYTGELFF TGTGCCAGCAGGAAACTAGCGGGATCTTACACCGGGGAGCTGTTTTTT
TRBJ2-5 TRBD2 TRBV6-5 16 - CASSYSWASGQETQYF TGTGCCAGCAGTTACTCTTGGGCTAGCGGACAAGAGACCCAGTACTTC
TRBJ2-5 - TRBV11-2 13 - CASSPDYTETQYF TGTGCCAGCAGCCCAGACTACACGGAGACCCAGTACTTC
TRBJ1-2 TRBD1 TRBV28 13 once CASSKGTGYGYTF TGTGCCAGCAGTAAAGGGACAGGGTATGGCTACACCTTC
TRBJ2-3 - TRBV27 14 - CASSSLLSTDTQYF TGTGCCAGCAGTTCGCTACTTAGCACAGATACGCAGTATTTT
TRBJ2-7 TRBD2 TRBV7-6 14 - CASSPGLAGNEQYF TGTGCCAGCAGCCCTGGGCTAGCGGGAAATGAGCAGTACTTC
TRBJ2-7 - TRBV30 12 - CAWNPGSYEQYF TGTGCCTGGAACCCGGGTTCCTACGAGCAGTACTTC
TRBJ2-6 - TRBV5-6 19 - CASSPTGLRDSSGANVLTF TGTGCCAGCAGCCCAACAGGGCTTCGGGATAGCTCTGGGGCCAACGTCCTGACTTTC
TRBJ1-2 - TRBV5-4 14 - CASSAPTQDYGYTF TGTGCCAGCAGCGCTCCGACTCAGGACTATGGCTACACCTTC
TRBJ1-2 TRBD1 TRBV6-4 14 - CASKPRQGASGYTF TGTGCCAGCAAGCCGCGACAGGGGGCGAGTGGCTACACCTTC
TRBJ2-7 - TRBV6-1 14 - CASSEQAGSYEQYF TGTGCCAGCAGTGAACAGGCGGGCTCCTACGAGCAGTACTTC
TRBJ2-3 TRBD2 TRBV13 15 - CASSLRGLAGDTQYF TGTGCCAGCAGCTTACGGGGACTAGCTGGGGATACGCAGTATTTT